Listed here are 18 T cell receptor beta chains from one sample, sequenced in a study of cytomegalovirus exposure and HLA in healthy donors. Amplification used 60 Vbeta primers and 13 Jbeta primers. The assay was immunoSEQ multiplex PCR, and TCRdb's table has in-frame clones only and misses some. Counted here are 200,000 to 250,000 clones, approximately 80% occurring once; the ten biggest clones make up about 16%. Sequences were obtained from PBMCs. The receptors originated from a man aged 35-49 years in good health and CMV-seronegative.

This rearrangement joins TRBV19 to TRBJ2-1; 8 nucleotides align to TRBD1. The CDR3 extends over 16 amino acids. CDR1 is LNHDA and CDR2 is SQIVND in the germline V gene (reference sequence). The V segment lost 3 bases and the J segment 7 bases; nucleotides outside the gene matches: 11. CDR3 DNA: TGTGCCAGTAGTATTTTCTTCCGACAGGGGATTAATGAGCAGTTCTTC. Translating gives CASSIFFRQGINEQFF.

This chain uses TRBV6-5 with TRBJ2-7; 9 bases fit TRBD1. This CDR3 region has 14 residues. J lost 3 bases, V lost 6 bases, and 6 bases had no gene match. Germline V CDR1 and CDR2: MNHEY, SVGAGI. CDR3 in DNA: TGTGCCAGCAGATTTGACAGGGGGATCTACGAGCAGTACTTC. As protein: CASRFDRGIYEQYF.

This clone appeared once. J is TRBJ2-3 and V is TRBV5-1; the match to TRBD2 covers 8 bases. Trimming took 0 bases from V and 1 from J; bases not matched to a gene: 7. CDR1 and CDR2 from the germline V gene are SGHRS and YFSETQ. The CDR3 contains 17 residues. This CDR3 is CASSLVPAGDGTDTQYF. The DNA of the CDR3 is TGCGCCAGCAGCTTGGTCCCAGCGGGGGATGGCACAGATACGCAGTATTTT.

CDR3 sequence (DNA): TGTGCCAGCAGTTACTCCCCAGGGGGCACTGAAGCTTTCTTT. It codes for CASSYSPGGTEAFF. This chain uses TRBV6-6 with TRBJ1-1, with 7 bases fitting TRBD1. Germline assignment: CDR1 MNHNY and CDR2 SVGAGI (reference sequence). J gave up 4 bases and V 0 bases, and 2 bases lay outside the gene matches. The CDR3 is made up of 14 amino acids.

The rearrangement joins TRBV10-3 to TRBJ2-3; 10 bases line up with TRBD2. This CDR3 has 13 residues. Trimming at V came to 8 bases and at J to 4 bases, leaving 3 bases not matched to a gene. Germline CDR1 ENHRY, CDR2 SYGVKD. Here the CDR3 DNA reads TGTGCCATCCTAGCGGGAGTCGCAGATACGCAGTATTTT. The encoded protein is CAILAGVADTQYF.

This clone was counted between two and nine times. This chain uses TRBV7-8 with TRBJ2-7; 15 nucleotides line up with TRBD2. CDR3 size: 16 residues. After removal of 3 bases from V and 3 bases from J, the junction contained 3 bases not matched to a gene. Germline CDR1 is SGHVS and CDR2 is FQNEAQ. CDR3 protein: CASSLGGLAGGYEQYF. The CDR3 DNA reads as TGTGCCAGCAGCTTGGGGGGACTAGCGGGAGGCTACGAGCAGTACTTC.

The chain links TRBV10-3 to TRBJ2-5; TRBD1 matches 7 bases. This CDR3 region has 15 residues. With V trimmed by 2 bases and J by 3 bases, 6 bases remained unmatched. Germline V gene data show CDR1 as ENHRY and CDR2 as SYGVKD. CDR3 DNA: TGTGCCATCAGTGAGCCCGGACAGGTTAAAGAGACCCAGTACTTC. The encoded protein is CAISEPGQVKETQYF.

The rearrangement joins TRBV6-5 to TRBJ1-6; 7 bases are shared with TRBD1. From germline, CDR1 is MNHEY and CDR2 SVGAGI. This CDR3 is 15 amino acids long. V lost 6 bases to trimming and J lost 6 bases; unmatched junction nucleotides: 8. CDR3 loop: CASRLQGQGNSPLHF. DNA for the CDR3: TGTGCCAGCAGGCTACAGGGGCAGGGTAATTCACCCCTCCACTTT.

The chain employs TRBV5-1 and TRBJ1-3; weak D call: TRBD1 (6 bases). The CDR3 length is 16 residues. Germline CDR1 reads SGHRS; CDR2 reads YFSETQ. V was pared by 4 bases and J by 0 bases, with 14 bases between. CDR3 sequence: CASSRWTANSGNTIYF. The CDR3 nucleotides are TGCGCCAGCAGCCGTTGGACAGCCAACTCTGGAAACACCATATATTTT.

The CDR3 sequence is CASSRQDKNYGYTF. The CDR3 nucleotides read TGTGCCAGCAGTAGACAGGACAAAAACTATGGCTACACCTTC. The chain couples TRBV6-1 to TRBJ1-2, with D tentatively TRBD1 (6 bases). Germline CDR1 and CDR2: MNHNS and SASEGT. CDR3 size: 14 residues. V dropped 5 bases and J dropped 2 bases, with 12 bases sitting between them.

The V gene is TRBV11-1, the J gene TRBJ2-1; TRBD2 agrees at 9 bases. Germline trimming cut 6 bases from V and 7 bases from J; bases unmatched to any gene: 10. The CDR3 runs 15 residues. The germline gives CDR1 SGHAT, CDR2 FQDESV (reference sequence). CDR3 nucleotides: TGTGCCAGCAGTTCCTCCGGACTAGCGTCGAATGAGCAGTTCTTC. Residues: CASSSSGLASNEQFF.

Here the CDR3 reads CASRVGGEGLFF. The CDR3 nucleotides read TGTGCCAGCAGGGTGGGCGGGGAAGGACTGTTTTTT. V is TRBV28 and J is TRBJ1-4; D is uncertain. CDR1 is MDHEN and CDR2 is SYDVKM in the germline V gene. The germline V and J ends were trimmed by 6 bases and 13 bases, with 15 bases remaining between them. The CDR3 is 12 residues long. The full variable domain, completed using reference TRBV28 and TRBJ1-4, is DVKVTQSSRYLVKRTGEKVFLECVQDMDHENMFWYRQDPGLGLRLIYFSYDVKMKEKGDIPEGYSVSREKKERFSLILESASTNQTSMYLCASRVGGEGLFFGSGTQLSVL.

This chain connects TRBV7-2 to TRBJ1-5; D might be TRBD1 (6 bases). CDR1 SGHTA and CDR2 FQGNSA come from the germline V gene. The CDR3 is made up of 15 amino acids. V dropped 3 bases and J dropped 0 bases, with 9 bases sitting between them. The CDR3 spells CASSLTGHSNQPQHF. CDR3 sequence (DNA): TGTGCCAGCAGCTTGACAGGCCATAGCAATCAGCCCCAGCATTTT.

The sample holds one count of this clone. V is TRBV19 and J is TRBJ2-3, with D perhaps TRBD2 (6 bases). Trimming removed 2 bases from V and 4 bases from J, with 16 bases in between. The CDR3 is 16 amino acids. Germline assignment: CDR1 LNHDA and CDR2 SQIVND (reference sequence). In DNA, the CDR3 is TGTGCCAGTAGTATACCCGCCGGAGGGGCGGCAGATACGCAGTATTTT. Its protein product is CASSIPAGGAADTQYF.

The rearrangement joins TRBV2 to TRBJ1-4; 10 bases agree with TRBD1. Germline CDR1 and CDR2: SNHLY and FYNNEI. V lost 4 bases, J lost 8 bases, and 7 bases stayed unmatched. There are 15 residues in the CDR3. For the CDR3, the DNA is TGTGCCAGCAGTGGACAGGGGGCAACTGGAGAAAAACTGTTTTTT. Translation: CASSGQGATGEKLFF.

This chain uses TRBV19 with TRBJ2-1; 12 positions agree with TRBD2. Per the germline V gene, CDR1 is LNHDA and CDR2 is SQIVND (reference sequence). This CDR3 has 16 amino acids. V shed 5 bases and J 8 bases; nucleotides not matched to a gene: 10. In nucleotides, the CDR3 is TGTGCCAGTAGTTTTCAGACTAGCGGGAGTATATATGAGCAGTTCTTC. Its translation is CASSFQTSGSIYEQFF.

This chain connects TRBV27 to TRBJ2-5, with 12 bases aligning to TRBD2. With 4 bases clipped from V and 5 bases from J, the junction kept 5 bases outside the gene matches. Germline-derived CDR1 and CDR2 are MNHEY and SMNVEV (reference sequence). The CDR3 totals 15 residues. The CDR3 bases are TGTGCCAGCAGTTCGACTAGCGGGAGAACGGAGACCCAGTACTTC. It translates to CASSSTSGRTETQYF.

Turning to this clone: A read error may account for a junction end that differs from germline. CDR3 sequence (DNA): TGTGCCAGCAGCTTCATGAACATTGAAGCTTTCTTT. This encodes CASSFMNIEAFF. The J gene is TRBJ1-1, the V gene TRBV7-2; no definite D call. Germline values: CDR1 SGHTA, CDR2 FQGNSA. The length of the CDR3 is 12 residues.